Shown below are 21 T cell receptor beta chains from a single sample sequenced in a study of CD4 and CD8 cells across lung adenocarcinoma regions. TCRdb used MiXCR to reprocess the PCR reads, holding one entry per CDR3 protein. This sample has 7,000 to 8,500 distinct CDR3 sequences, with about three fifths found just once. The sequenced sample consisted of CD4+ T cells from the center of a lung tumor. The receptors were gathered from a female donor with lung adenocarcinoma. The CD4 and CD8 labels of this study may be unreliable.

This clonotype has only a few counts. The rearrangement uses TRBV7-6 and TRBJ2-1; 8 bases align to TRBD2. Germline lookup yields CDR1 SGHVS and CDR2 FNYEAQ. The CDR3 covers 15 residues. The junction had 15 bases not matched to a gene; V was cut back by 5 bases and J by 12 bases. CDR3 in DNA: TGTGCCAGCAGCCCAACCTTAGTAGCGGGACTCTCGCAGTTCTTC. This translates into CASSPTLVAGLSQFF.

This clonotype counts as medium-sized. The genes are TRBV7-3 and TRBJ2-3; D might be TRBD2 (6 bases). The V and J ends lost 4 bases and 5 bases respectively, with 13 bases between them. The CDR3 covers 14 residues. Germline V gene sequence: CDR1 SGHTA, CDR2 FQGTGA. For the CDR3, the DNA is TGTGCCAGCAGCTCCGGGGGTTGGGGAGATACGCAGTATTTT. It encodes CASSSGGWGDTQYF.

In regard to this clonotype: At one of its ends the junction is not consistent with the germline gene, which may arise from a read error. The chain has TRBV27 and TRBJ2-3; D is ambiguous. The length of the CDR3 is 16 residues. Germline loops: CDR1 MNHEY, CDR2 SMNVEV (reference sequence). In DNA form, the CDR3 reads TGTGCCAGCAGTTCCCGACGGGCCGGTGGCCCAGATACCCAGTACTTT. Encoded protein: CASSSRRAGGPDTQYF.

This clonotype rates as medium-sized. The chain joins TRBV27 to TRBJ2-4; D remains ambiguous. CDR3 length: 10 residues. V lost 6 bases and J lost 7, with 4 bases in between. Germline loops: CDR1 MNHEY, CDR2 SMNVEV (reference sequence). The CDR3 nucleotides are TGTGCCAGCAGACGGAACATTCAGTACTTC. Protein product: CASRRNIQYF.

This clonotype was picked up many times. This chain links TRBV6-5 with TRBJ2-1, with D possibly TRBD1 on 5 matching bases. Near its end, the DNA agrees better with TRBJ2-7, so the J call may be wrong. The CDR3 runs to 13 residues. In germline, CDR1 is MNHEY, CDR2 SVGAGI. The CDR3: CASSYRGTYEQYF. The CDR3 DNA reads as TGTGCCAGCAGTTACAGGGGCACCTACGAGCAGTACTTC.

Concerning this clonotype itself: At one of its ends the junction is not consistent with the germline gene, which may arise from a read error. V gene TRBV6-2 or TRBV6-3 combines with J gene TRBJ2-3; D is possibly TRBD1 or TRBD2 (5 bases each). Germline CDR1 is MNHEY and CDR2 is SVGEGT. This CDR3 has 18 residues. The CDR3 coding sequence is TGTGCCAGCAGTTACTCCACATTTGGGACGTGTGGCAAAGACATGCAGTATTTC. Translation: CASSYSTFGTCGKDMQYF.

The V and J genes are TRBV12-3 or TRBV12-4 and TRBJ2-5; a possible D gene is TRBD2 (5 bases). Judging by the DNA end, TRBJ2-1 fits better; the J call may be wrong. The CDR3 loop spans 12 amino acids. The CDR3 sequence is CASSSGNNEQFF. CDR3 bases: TGTGCCAGCTCTTCCGGGAACAATGAGCAGTTCTTC.

J is TRBJ2-5 and V is TRBV27; D is unclear. The end of the DNA fits TRBJ2-1 better, so the J call may be wrong. Germline loops: CDR1 MNHEY, CDR2 SMNVEV (reference sequence). The CDR3 runs to 14 residues. The CDR3 DNA sequence: TGTGCCAGCAGTTTATGGGGTTTATTGAATGAGCAGTTCTTC. The encoded protein is CASSLWGLLNEQFF.

This chain links TRBV12-3 or TRBV12-4 with TRBJ2-2; D may be TRBD1 (6 bases). The CDR3 has 16 residues. V lost 5 bases and J 4 bases, leaving 17 bases between the germline ends. CDR3 protein: CASSPRAGDITGELFF. The CDR3 DNA sequence: TGTGCCAGCAGTCCAAGAGCAGGGGACATCACCGGGGAGCTGTTTTTT.

By share of the sample, this clonotype is large (0.1 to 1%). The chain employs TRBV6-1 and TRBJ2-1; D not certain. The DNA end is more similar to TRBJ2-7, so the J call may be wrong. This CDR3 has 14 amino acids. Germline lookup yields CDR1 MNHNS and CDR2 SASEGT. The CDR3: CASSEGPSSYEQYF. CDR3 sequence (DNA): TGTGCCAGCAGTGAAGGGCCCTCCTCCTACGAGCAGTACTTC.

The chain couples TRBV4-1 to TRBJ2-1; 10 bases map to TRBD2. Germline CDR1 MGHRA, CDR2 YSYEKL. The CDR3 covers 16 residues. After removal of 1 base from V and 3 bases from J, the junction contained 3 bases not matched to a gene. The CDR3 spells CASSQGPSGSYNEQFF. The CDR3 DNA reads TGCGCCAGCAGCCAAGGCCCTAGCGGGAGCTACAATGAGCAGTTCTTC.

The chain uses TRBV4-3 and TRBJ2-7; D assignment may be TRBD1 or TRBD2 (5 bases each). This CDR3 spans 14 amino acids. Looked up from germline, CDR1 is LGHNA and CDR2 is YSLEER. Trimming removed 4 bases at V and 4 bases at J, with 14 bases between. The CDR3 here is CASSLGTGRYEQYF. DNA for the CDR3: TGCGCCAGCAGCCTGGGGACGGGGAGATACGAGCAGTACTTC.

This clonotype is labeled as medium-sized. The chain recombines TRBV6-2 or TRBV6-3 with TRBJ2-4; the D gene is possibly TRBD2 (6 bases). The V end lost 0 bases, the J end lost 3 bases, and 15 bases lay between the germline ends. CDR1 MNHEY and CDR2 SVGEGT come from the germline V gene. This CDR3 spans 17 amino acids. In DNA form, the CDR3 reads TGTGCCAGCAGTTACTCGACGGGGGACGTGGGCAAAAACATTCAGTACTTC. Amino acid sequence: CASSYSTGDVGKNIQYF.

This clonotype was seen a few times. The rearrangement uses TRBV27 and TRBJ2-1; 7 bases are shared with TRBD2. Germline loops: CDR1 MNHEY, CDR2 SMNVEV (reference sequence). The CDR3 is made up of 16 amino acids. Trimming cost V 3 bases and J 0 bases; bases outside gene matches: 5. CDR3 DNA sequence: TGTGCCAGCAGTTTTAGCGGGTCGAGCTCCTACAATGAGCAGTTCTTC. The encoded protein is CASSFSGSSSYNEQFF.

This chain joins TRBV27 and TRBJ2-4; D tentatively reads TRBD1 or TRBD2 (5 bases each). V lost 9 bases and J lost 13, with 28 bases in between. Germline assignment: CDR1 MNHEY and CDR2 SMNVEV (reference sequence). This CDR3 has 15 residues. CDR3 nucleotide sequence: TGTGCCAGGGCCAACCGGGGCCGTGACGAAAACACCCAGTACTTC. It translates to CARANRGRDENTQYF.

With regard to this clonotype: The junction does not match germline at one end; this may be a read error. The genes are TRBV6-1 and TRBJ2-5, with TRBD2 matching 8 bases. CDR3 length: 13 amino acids. The germline V gene has CDR1 MNHNS and CDR2 SASEGT. The CDR3 here is CASSEGGSGKWDF. CDR3 DNA sequence: TGTGCCAGCAGTGAAGGTGGTAGCGGGAAGTGGGACTTC.

Worth noting for this clonotype: A junction end diverges from the germline sequence, so it may reflect a read error. This sequence joins TRBV27 and TRBJ2-3; a possible D gene is TRBD2 (7 bases). Germline V gene data show CDR1 as MNHEY and CDR2 as SMNVEV (reference sequence). The CDR3 sequence is 16 residues long. Here the CDR3 reads CASGGRGGGGTDTQYF. The CDR3 DNA is TGTGCCAGCGGGGGTCGAGGGGGGGGTGGCACAGATACCCAGTATTTC.

This chain joins TRBV6-1 and TRBJ1-1; D might be TRBD1 (5 bases). Germline CDR1 reads MNHNS; CDR2 reads SASEGT. The CDR3 consists of 14 residues. Trimming stripped 2 bases from V and 3 bases from J, with 10 bases between. CDR3 DNA sequence: TGTGCCAGCAGTGAACTGGGGGGGGACACTGAAGCTTTCTTT. It translates to CASSELGGDTEAFF.

This chain joins TRBV27 and TRBJ2-5; tentatively, D is TRBD1 or TRBD2 (5 bases each). V was trimmed by 6 bases and J by 3 bases, leaving 20 bases between them. CDR1 is MNHEY and CDR2 is SMNVEV in the germline V gene (reference sequence). There are 16 residues in the CDR3. As DNA, the CDR3 is TGTGCCAGCAGGGGCCGCCGGGGCGGTGGCAAAGAGACCCAGTACTTC. The encoded protein is CASRGRRGGGKETQYF.

This sequence joins TRBV6-1 and TRBJ2-1, with 7 nucleotides matching TRBD1. The DNA end lines up better with TRBJ2-5; the J call may be wrong. Per germline, CDR1 MNHNS and CDR2 SASEGT. The CDR3 has 14 residues. CDR3 DNA: TGTGCCAGCAGCTCCGGGACAGTTGGCGAGACCCAGTACTTC. Translated, it gives CASSSGTVGETQYF.

A note on this clonotype: A much larger clone differs from this one at a single base, so this may be a read error. This chain joins TRBV27 and TRBJ2-1; either TRBD1 or TRBD2 may supply D (5 bases each). Trimming stripped 8 bases from V and 13 bases from J, with 30 bases between. The CDR3 is 16 amino acids. The germline CDR1 and CDR2 sequences are MNHEY and SMNVEV (reference sequence). CDR3 sequence (DNA): TGTGCCAGCGGTAGGGGTAGCGCGTTTTTCCAAGAGACCCAGTTCTTC. Its protein is CASGRGSAFFQETQFF.